The next 20 T cell receptor beta chains were all read from a single sample in a study of cytomegalovirus exposure and HLA in healthy donors. PCR employed 60 Vbeta and 13 Jbeta primers. Some clones are missing from TCRdb's copy, which holds only in-frame ones; the method was immunoSEQ multiplex PCR. The table includes more than 150,000 clones, approximately 84% detected once. The sample comprised PBMCs. The receptors were sampled from a girl aged 10-17 years in good health and CMV-seropositive.

This chain uses TRBV5-4 with TRBJ2-6, with 9 bases lining up with TRBD1. The CDR3 sequence is 19 residues long. The ends lost 4 bases at V and 1 base at J; junction bases unmatched: 12. Germline CDR1 is SGHNT and CDR2 is YYREEE (reference sequence). Written as DNA, the CDR3 is TGTGCCAGCAGCGACCCGACAGGGGGTACTGGGTCTGGGGCCAACGTCCTGACTTTC. It yields the protein CASSDPTGGTGSGANVLTF.

This sequence joins TRBV2 and TRBJ2-5; no firm D call. The CDR3 sequence is 13 residues long. V was clipped by 5 bases and J by 3 bases, with 10 bases between them. Germline values: CDR1 SNHLY, CDR2 FYNNEI. CDR3: CASSKQEKETQYF. The DNA for the CDR3 is TGTGCCAGCAGTAAGCAGGAAAAAGAGACCCAGTACTTC.

The rearrangement joins TRBV27 to TRBJ2-1; 12 bases are a match to TRBD2. This CDR3 is built from 15 residues. The germline V gene encodes CDR1 MNHEY and CDR2 SMNVEV (reference sequence). The V gene end was trimmed by 8 bases and the J gene end by 5 bases; junction bases not matched to a gene: 7. DNA for the CDR3: TGTGCCAGCCGACTAGCGGGAGAATCACACAATGAGCAGTTCTTC. Translation: CASRLAGESHNEQFF.

V usage is TRBV11-2 and J usage is TRBJ2-2; D remains unclear. The germline V gene has CDR1 SGHAT and CDR2 FQNNGV. The CDR3 extends over 17 amino acids. Trimming left V 5 bases short and J 0 bases short, with 16 bases between. CDR3 in amino acids: CASSPRSVRPNTGELFF. As DNA, the CDR3 is TGTGCCAGCAGCCCCCGATCGGTTCGCCCGAACACCGGGGAGCTGTTTTTT.

This chain links TRBV9 with TRBJ1-3, with no clear D. In germline, CDR1 is SGDLS, CDR2 YYNGEE. The CDR3 contains 16 residues. V was pared by 4 bases and J by 0 bases, with 14 bases between. The CDR3 nucleotides read TGTGCCAGCAGCCCCTATCCTGTCCCCTCTGGAAACACCATATATTTT. It translates to CASSPYPVPSGNTIYF.

This rearrangement joins TRBV7-3 to TRBJ1-1; D uncertain. Germline V gene data show CDR1 as SGHTA and CDR2 as FQGTGA. V shed 3 bases and J shed 1 base, with 6 bases lying between them. This CDR3 has 13 amino acids. The CDR3 DNA is TGTGCCAGCAGCTTGGAGGGGAACACTGAAGCTTTCTTT. The encoded protein is CASSLEGNTEAFF.

DNA of the CDR3: TGTGCCAGCAGTTTAGAGTGGGAGACTAACAATGAGCAGTTCTTC. Encoded protein: CASSLEWETNNEQFF. The J gene is TRBJ2-1, the V gene TRBV27; D possibly corresponds to TRBD2 (5 bases). The CDR3 runs to 15 residues. Trimming left V 2 bases short and J 5 bases short, with 13 bases between. The germline V gene has CDR1 MNHEY and CDR2 SMNVEV (reference sequence).

The chain employs TRBV29-1 and TRBJ2-7; 7 bases are shared with TRBD1. V lost 6 bases to trimming and J lost 5 bases; unmatched junction nucleotides: 10. The CDR3 spans 13 residues. The germline CDR1 and CDR2 sequences are SQVTM and ANQGSEA. The CDR3 region has the DNA TGCAGCGTCGGGACAGTCCCAGTACACGAGCAGTACTTC. Its protein product is CSVGTVPVHEQYF.

The chain employs TRBV5-4 and TRBJ2-1; 12 nucleotides line up with TRBD2. V was clipped by 1 base and J by 8 bases; unmatched bases: 7. The V gene's germline CDR1 is SGHNT and CDR2 YYREEE (reference sequence). CDR3 size: 16 residues. The CDR3 DNA reads TGTGCCAGCAGCTTGCCCCTAGCGGGAGGGCGGGATGAGCAGTTCTTC. This sequence encodes CASSLPLAGGRDEQFF.

In its sample, this clone was seen once. J is TRBJ2-6 and V is TRBV19; possibly TRBD1 for D (6 bases). The CDR3 has 18 amino acids. The V gene lost 6 bases and the J gene lost 0 bases, with 18 bases spanning the gap. CDR1 LNHDA and CDR2 SQIVND come from the germline V gene (reference sequence). CDR3 region: CASRSLGALISGANVLTF. The DNA for the CDR3 is TGTGCCAGTAGAAGTCTGGGGGCCCTAATCTCTGGGGCCAACGTCCTGACTTTC.

V gene TRBV29-1 combines with J gene TRBJ2-1; 7 nucleotides align to TRBD2. In germline, CDR1 is SQVTM, CDR2 ANQGSEA. CDR3 length: 15 amino acids. J gave up 3 bases and V 0 bases, and 5 bases lay outside the gene matches. The CDR3 bases are TGCAGCGTTGAAGATCCAGGACTAGTCTACAATGAGCAGTTCTTC. This encodes CSVEDPGLVYNEQFF.

J is TRBJ1-2 and V is TRBV4-2; 8 nucleotides agree with TRBD1. V lost 0 bases and J lost 6; bases outside the gene matches: 9. This CDR3 has 16 residues. Germline lookup yields CDR1 LGHNA and CDR2 YNFKEQ. The DNA for the CDR3 is TGTGCCAGCAGCCAAGATTTGACAGGGGCCAACAATGGCTACACCTTC. It encodes CASSQDLTGANNGYTF.

The table lists this clone with a few counts. V usage is TRBV11-2 and J usage is TRBJ1-1, with TRBD1 as a possible D gene (6 bases). The CDR3 is 12 amino acids. Germline CDR1 is SGHAT and CDR2 is FQNNGV. CDR3 residues: CASGGYNTEAFF. The CDR3 DNA sequence: TGTGCGAGCGGGGGCTACAACACTGAAGCTTTCTTT.

The chain is built from TRBV27 and TRBJ1-4, with a possible D match to TRBD1 (5 bases). Trimming stripped 3 bases from V and 2 bases from J, with 13 bases between. Germline lookup yields CDR1 MNHEY and CDR2 SMNVEV (reference sequence). This CDR3 has 16 amino acids. The chain's CDR3 is CASSFVWGGTNEKLFF. The CDR3 region has the DNA TGTGCCAGCAGTTTCGTTTGGGGGGGGACTAATGAAAAACTGTTTTTT.

The chain recombines TRBV27 with TRBJ2-7; maybe TRBD2 (5 bases). V was trimmed by 4 bases and J by 3 bases, leaving 22 bases between them. The CDR3 loop spans 17 amino acids. Germline V gives CDR1 MNHEY, CDR2 SMNVEV (reference sequence). CDR3 amino acids: CASSYNRETSPFYEQYF. The CDR3 DNA is TGTGCCAGCAGTTATAATAGGGAGACGAGCCCTTTCTACGAGCAGTACTTC.

The chain's CDR3 is CASRLARTGGEQYF. CDR3 sequence (DNA): TGTGCAAGTCGCTTAGCCCGGACAGGGGGCGAGCAGTACTTC. V is TRBV12-2 and J is TRBJ2-7; the D call of TRBD1 is as the table states it, not checked on the DNA. TRBV12-2 is labeled a pseudogene. CDR3 length: 14 amino acids.

V gene TRBV19 combines with J gene TRBJ1-5; tentatively, D is TRBD1 (5 bases). Germline lookup yields CDR1 LNHDA and CDR2 SQIVND (reference sequence). The CDR3 loop spans 13 amino acids. The ends were cut back, 4 bases at V and 4 bases at J, with 8 bases in the middle. CDR3 region: CASSTDRNQPQHF. The CDR3 bases are TGTGCCAGTAGTACCGACAGAAATCAGCCCCAGCATTTT.

The chain combines TRBV6-1 with TRBJ1-5; a possible D gene is TRBD1 (5 bases). Between the trimmed V and J ends, which lost 3 bases and 6 bases, there was a span of 18 bases. Germline V gene lookup returns CDR1 MNHNS and CDR2 SASEGT. The CDR3 spans 16 residues. The CDR3 DNA is TGTGCCAGCAGTGACCCAGCTAGGCAGGGAGGTCAGCCCCAGCATTTT. It codes for CASSDPARQGGQPQHF.

The gene calls are TRBV19 and TRBJ1-2; perhaps TRBD1 as D (5 bases). The CDR3 runs to 14 residues. V was cut by 3 bases and J by 4 bases, with 12 bases left in between. Germline assignment: CDR1 LNHDA and CDR2 SQIVND (reference sequence). CDR3 DNA sequence: TGTGCCAGTAGTATCGGGGGTGCACCCTATGGCTACACCTTC. The encoded protein is CASSIGGAPYGYTF.

This sequence joins TRBV10-2 and TRBJ2-6; perhaps TRBD2 as D (5 bases). CDR3 length equals 17 residues. The germline V and J ends were trimmed by 8 bases and 2 bases, with 19 bases remaining between them. Germline values: CDR1 WSHSY, CDR2 SAAADI. In nucleotides, the CDR3 is TGCGCCAGCGGACCTGGTAGTTTGAGGGCTGGGGCCAACGTCCTGACTTTC. Encoded protein: CASGPGSLRAGANVLTF.